These T cell receptor beta chains were read from a single sample in a study of Graves' ophthalmopathy and Graves' hyperthyroidism. TCRdb independently ran MiXCR on the multiplex PCR reads; one entry per CDR3 protein. The repertoire holds roughly 400,000 distinct CDR3 sequences, with 15% as singletons. Sample: peripheral blood. All receptors derive from a woman aged 18-30 years with stable Graves' hyperthyroidism. CDR3s include the opening cysteine and the closing phenylalanine or tryptophan. A D gene is named only where the DNA matches it firmly. Clone size is given for some rows only: seen once, a few or many times, or a class if the clone is expanded.

D	J	size	V	CDR3	DNA
TRBD1	TRBJ2-7	many	TRBV27	CASSDRGQGYEQYF	TGTGCCAGCAGTGACAGGGGCCAGGGGTACGAGCAGTACTTC
NA	TRBJ1-6	many	TRBV2	CATREESPLHF	TGTGCCACCAGGGAGGAGTCACCCCTCCACTTT
NA	TRBJ1-1	few	TRBV3-1	CASSQEPGSNTEAFF	TGTGCCAGCAGCCAAGAACCGGGGTCGAACACTGAAGCTTTCTTT
NA	TRBJ1-2	many	TRBV3-1	CASSQGTVYGYTF	TGTGCCAGCAGCCAAGGGACAGTTTATGGCTACACCTTC
TRBD2	TRBJ2-3	many	TRBV6-2/TRBV6-3	CASSYSSLADDTDTQYF	TGTGCCAGCAGTTACTCTTCCCTAGCGGATGACACAGATACGCAGTATTTT
NA	TRBJ2-7	NA	TRBV20-1	CSGTLEEQYF	TGCAGTGGGACGCTTGAAGAGCAGTACTTC
TRBD1	TRBJ1-2	many	TRBV6-5	CASSSRPDRRYGYTF	TGTGCCAGCAGTTCCCGCCCGGACAGGCGCTATGGCTACACCTTC
NA	TRBJ2-5	many	TRBV6-2/TRBV6-3	CASSYSVGRETQYF	TGTGCCAGCAGTTACTCTGTGGGACGGGAGACCCAGTACTTC
TRBD1	TRBJ2-2	NA	TRBV11-2	CASSRNRGPNTGELFF	TGTGCCAGCAGCCGCAACAGGGGTCCGAACACCGGGGAGCTGTTTTTT
NA	TRBJ2-2	few	TRBV3-1	CASSQDFTFGELFF	TGTGCCAGCAGCCAAGATTTTACCTTCGGGGAGCTGTTTTTT
NA	TRBJ1-3	many	TRBV7-2	CASSFEEAGNTIYF	TGTGCCAGCAGCTTTGAGGAGGCTGGAAACACCATATATTTT
NA	TRBJ1-5	many	TRBV2	CASSDPLGTGQPQHF	TGTGCCAGCAGTGATCCCCTGGGGACTGGGCAGCCCCAGCATTTT
NA	TRBJ2-4	NA	TRBV9	CASSVVEGGLKCPLAKNIQYF	TGTGCCAGCAGCGTAGTAGAGGGGGGACTGAAGTGTCCCCTAGCCAAAAACATTCAGTACTTC
NA	TRBJ2-4	many	TRBV2	CASRHQGAKNIQYF	TGTGCCAGCAGGCACCAGGGAGCCAAAAACATTCAGTACTTC